This T cell receptor (beta chain) was sequenced during a study of PD-1 blockade in classical Hodgkin lymphoma. Deletions cut 5 bases from V and 8 bases from J, with 31 bases between. Germline V gene lookup returns CDR1 LGHNA and CDR2 YNFKEQ. The CDR3 sequence is 19 residues long. The method was immunoSEQ multiplex PCR; TCRdb's version includes in-frame clones alone and lacks a portion of them. The sample lists 30,000 or so clones; approximately 85% were seen once. Autologous stem cell transplantation was followed by relapse in every patient, and brentuximab vedotin exposure varied. With magnetic negative selection, CD4+ T cells were purified from PBMCs that had been thawed.

The rearrangement joins TRBV4-2 to TRBJ2-1; tentative D call: TRBD2 (5 bases). The receptor was derived from a human donor with classical Hodgkin lymphoma. The specimen comprised CD4+ T cells from blood, sampled at baseline. CDR3 sequence reads: CASSLASGLALISNHEQFF. The CDR3 nucleotides read TGTGCCAGCAGCTTGGCATCGGGCCTAGCATTAATCTCAAACCATGAGCAGTTCTTC.